Listed here is a single TCR beta chain. Its antigen is still unknown. The germline V gene has CDR1 KGHSH and CDR2 LQKENI. V lost 2 bases and J lost 1, with 17 bases in between. The CDR3 covers 17 residues. This specimen comes from a study of T-cell memory formation after mild COVID-19. About the research overall: The TCR clusters were mostly specific to one donor. The study's findings and limits: Memory cells collected pre-infection included some clones that later responded, suggesting cross-reactive memory joined. The main location of contracting CD4+ clones was CM and EM, and that of contracting CD8+ clones was EMRA.

The 5'RACE method, run with constant-segment primers, produced TCR alpha and TCR beta cDNA libraries (carrying sample barcodes and UMIs). TCRdb analysed the 5' RACE reads with MiXCR anew, one entry per CDR3 protein. Of approximately 300,000 distinct CDR3 sequences in the sample, around a sixth were seen once. The chain combines TRBV18 with TRBJ2-5; D may be TRBD2 (5 bases). The clonotype was recovered from a young man who had mild COVID-19 (a few samples of this study predate the infection). Cell type and time point are not known. The specimen was PBMCs or a T cell subset sorted from them (not recorded which). CDR3 sequence reads: CASSPAGGDHTQETQYF. The CDR3 DNA reads TGTGCCAGCTCACCAGCGGGCGGAGACCACACCCAAGAGACCCAGTACTTC.